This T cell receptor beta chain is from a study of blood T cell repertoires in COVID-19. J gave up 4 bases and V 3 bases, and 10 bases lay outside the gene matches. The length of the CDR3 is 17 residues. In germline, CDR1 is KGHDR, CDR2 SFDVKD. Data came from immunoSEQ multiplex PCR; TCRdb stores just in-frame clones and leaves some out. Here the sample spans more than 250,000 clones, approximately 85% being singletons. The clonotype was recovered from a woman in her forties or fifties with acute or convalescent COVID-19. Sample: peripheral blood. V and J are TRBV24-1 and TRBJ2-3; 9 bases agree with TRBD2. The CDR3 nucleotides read TGTGCCACCAGTGATCCTTATAGCGGGAGTCCCCCAGATACGCAGTATTTT. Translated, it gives CATSDPYSGSPPDTQYF.